This is a list of T cell receptor beta chains from one sample in a study of T-cell reconstitution after alpha-beta-depleted transplantation in children. TCRdb re-derived calls from the PCR reads in MiXCR, one entry per CDR3 protein. The sample has just over 950,000 distinct CDR3 sequences; less than 30% are singletons. Sequencing used PBMCs, mostly from graft donor cells, obtained 360 days after TCRalphabeta/CD19-depleted stem cell transplant. All receptors derive from a boy in the first two years of life who had a stem cell transplant for SCID, so the T cells may come from the graft donor. Each CDR3 is given with its conserved first and last residue. The order of the fields is J gene, D gene, V gene, clone size, CDR3 protein, CDR3 DNA. D genes are given only for firm matches. Not every row has a clone size; where given, it reads once, few, many or a size class.

J: TRBJ2-7; D: -; V: TRBV3-1; size: -; CDR3: CASSQFRLAYEQYF; DNA: TGTGCCAGCAGCCAGTTCCGGCTAGCCTACGAGCAGTACTTC
J: TRBJ2-3; D: -; V: TRBV18; size: few; CDR3: CASSPWEIGGVDTQYF; DNA: TGTGCCAGCTCACCCTGGGAGATCGGAGGGGTAGATACGCAGTATTTT
J: TRBJ1-5; D: -; V: TRBV12-3/TRBV12-4; size: -; CDR3: CASSPYRTERRQPQHF; DNA: TGTGCCAGCAGTCCATATCGGACAGAACGTCGTCAGCCCCAGCATTTT
J: TRBJ2-2; D: -; V: TRBV28; size: few; CDR3: CASSLLSQNTGELFF; DNA: TGTGCCAGCAGTTTATTAAGCCAGAACACCGGGGAGCTGTTTTTT
J: TRBJ2-7; D: TRBD1; V: TRBV28; size: few; CDR3: CASRSSKDRGGPYEQYF; DNA: TGTGCCAGCAGATCCAGTAAGGACAGGGGAGGGCCCTACGAGCAGTACTTC
J: TRBJ2-7; D: TRBD2; V: TRBV5-6; size: -; CDR3: CASSLLATSGTYEQYF; DNA: TGTGCCAGCAGCTTGTTGGCGACTAGCGGGACCTACGAGCAGTACTTC
J: TRBJ1-2; D: -; V: TRBV12-3/TRBV12-4; size: few; CDR3: CASSPDGIYGYTF; DNA: TGTGCCAGCAGTCCGGACGGGATCTATGGCTACACCTTC
J: TRBJ2-1; D: TRBD2; V: TRBV7-2; size: few; CDR3: CASSLVVGSSGANEQFF; DNA: TGTGCCAGCAGCTTAGTAGTAGGGTCTAGCGGGGCCAATGAGCAGTTCTTC
J: TRBJ2-7; D: TRBD1; V: TRBV19; size: few; CDR3: CASSIAGTGTHEQYF; DNA: TGTGCCAGTAGTATAGCCGGGACAGGGACCCACGAGCAGTACTTC
J: TRBJ2-6; D: -; V: TRBV4-3; size: -; CDR3: CASSGRGDGGSGANVLTF; DNA: TGCGCCAGCAGCGGCCGAGGGGACGGAGGCTCTGGGGCCAACGTCCTGACTTTC
J: TRBJ2-7; D: -; V: TRBV7-9; size: -; CDR3: CASTSSRANYEQYF; DNA: TGTGCCAGCACCTCAAGTAGGGCAAACTACGAGCAGTACTTC
J: TRBJ2-1; D: -; V: TRBV28; size: -; CDR3: CASSFGMGYNEQFF; DNA: TGTGCCAGCAGTTTTGGGATGGGGTACAATGAGCAGTTCTTC
J: TRBJ2-7; D: -; V: TRBV29-1; size: few; CDR3: CSVRRGDYEQYF; DNA: TGCAGCGTGAGGCGGGGCGACTACGAGCAGTACTTC
J: TRBJ1-4; D: -; V: TRBV20-1; size: -; CDR3: CSARAGNEKLFF; DNA: TGCAGTGCTAGAGCGGGGAATGAAAAACTGTTTTTT
J: TRBJ2-5; D: -; V: TRBV27; size: -; CDR3: CASSPRAIQETQYF; DNA: TGTGCCAGCAGTCCTCGGGCGATCCAAGAGACCCAGTACTTC
J: TRBJ1-1; D: -; V: TRBV12-3/TRBV12-4; size: -; CDR3: CASSLVWAEAFF; DNA: TGTGCCAGCAGTTTGGTGTGGGCTGAAGCTTTCTTT
J: TRBJ2-1; D: -; V: TRBV12-3/TRBV12-4; size: -; CDR3: CASRPDRTNNEQFF; DNA: TGTGCCAGCAGGCCAGACAGGACTAACAATGAGCAGTTCTTC
J: TRBJ1-5; D: -; V: TRBV20-1; size: -; CDR3: CSASPAGRTLSRHF; DNA: TGCAGTGCTAGCCCGGCGGGACGGACTCTCTCACGGCATTTT
J: TRBJ2-6; D: -; V: TRBV25-1; size: few; CDR3: CASTESVSGANVLTF; DNA: TGTGCCAGCACCGAGTCGGTCTCTGGGGCCAACGTCCTGACTTTC
J: TRBJ2-5; D: TRBD2; V: TRBV5-1; size: -; CDR3: CASSLSGAPLETQYF; DNA: TGCGCCAGCAGCTTGAGCGGGGCACCGTTGGAGACCCAGTACTTC
J: TRBJ2-7; D: -; V: TRBV19; size: -; CDR3: CASSMAGTGEYEQYF; DNA: TGTGCCAGTAGTATGGCGGGGACCGGAGAGTACGAGCAGTACTTC
J: TRBJ2-7; D: TRBD1; V: TRBV11-2; size: -; CDR3: CASSLGDSTGEQYF; DNA: TGTGCCAGCAGCTTGGGGGACAGTACGGGGGAGCAGTACTTC
J: TRBJ1-2; D: -; V: TRBV20-1; size: -; CDR3: CSARRGFDYGYTF; DNA: TGCAGTGCTAGACGGGGGTTCGACTATGGCTACACCTTC
J: TRBJ2-2; D: -; V: TRBV4-2; size: few; CDR3: CASSPRLEPSTGELFF; DNA: TGTGCCAGCAGCCCGCGGCTGGAGCCTAGCACCGGGGAGCTGTTTTTT
J: TRBJ2-7; D: -; V: TRBV29-1; size: few; CDR3: CSVLGAVTEQYF; DNA: TGCAGCGTTTTGGGCGCGGTTACCGAGCAGTACTTC
J: TRBJ1-1; D: -; V: TRBV28; size: few; CDR3: CASKAGPERNTEAFF; DNA: TGTGCCAGCAAGGCAGGACCGGAGAGGAACACTGAAGCTTTCTTT
J: TRBJ2-1; D: -; V: TRBV20-1; size: -; CDR3: CSARETGQTQFF; DNA: TGCAGTGCCCGGGAAACGGGTCAGACCCAGTTCTTC
J: TRBJ2-7; D: TRBD2; V: TRBV27; size: many; CDR3: CASSDLAGGPYEQYF; DNA: TGTGCCAGCAGTGACCTAGCGGGGGGGCCTTACGAGCAGTACTTC
J: TRBJ2-7; D: TRBD1; V: TRBV20-1; size: -; CDR3: CSARGVTGGSEQYF; DNA: TGCAGTGCTAGAGGCGTGACAGGGGGAAGCGAGCAGTACTTC
J: TRBJ2-2; D: -; V: TRBV7-2; size: -; CDR3: CASSLPLRGRESGELFF; DNA: TGTGCCAGCAGCTTGCCCCTTCGGGGGCGCGAATCCGGGGAGCTGTTTTTT
J: TRBJ2-6; D: -; V: TRBV4-1; size: -; CDR3: CASSQVGEGAGANVLTF; DNA: TGCGCCAGCAGCCAAGTTGGGGAAGGGGCCGGGGCCAACGTCCTGACTTTC
J: TRBJ2-3; D: TRBD1; V: TRBV7-9; size: few; CDR3: CASVLGQGVDTQYF; DNA: TGTGCCAGCGTCCTAGGACAGGGCGTGGATACGCAGTATTTT
J: TRBJ1-1; D: -; V: TRBV12-3/TRBV12-4; size: -; CDR3: CASSQGRVNTEAFF; DNA: TGTGCCAGCAGTCAGGGGAGGGTGAACACTGAAGCTTTCTTT
J: TRBJ2-5; D: -; V: TRBV10-1; size: few; CDR3: CASSDLTGRETQYF; DNA: TGCGCCAGCAGTGACTTAACAGGTCGGGAGACCCAGTACTTC
J: TRBJ2-3; D: -; V: TRBV9; size: -; CDR3: CASSLPPASTDTQYF; DNA: TGTGCCAGCAGCCTACCTCCGGCTAGCACAGATACGCAGTATTTT
J: TRBJ2-5; D: -; V: TRBV15; size: -; CDR3: CATSRDTIRRYF; DNA: TGTGCCACCAGCAGAGATACCATTCGAAGGTACTTC
J: TRBJ2-7; D: TRBD2; V: TRBV7-9; size: few; CDR3: CASSWEGLADYEQYF; DNA: TGTGCCAGCAGCTGGGAGGGACTAGCGGACTACGAGCAGTACTTC
J: TRBJ1-2; D: -; V: TRBV12-3/TRBV12-4; size: -; CDR3: CASSLGWAGNPNGYTF; DNA: TGTGCCAGCAGTTTAGGTTGGGCAGGGAATCCTAATGGCTACACCTTC
J: TRBJ2-1; D: -; V: TRBV7-3; size: -; CDR3: CASSLVGGEGYEQFF; DNA: TGTGCCAGCAGCTTAGTGGGAGGCGAGGGTTATGAGCAGTTCTTC
J: TRBJ1-2; D: -; V: TRBV20-1; size: -; CDR3: CSASREVDYGYTF; DNA: TGCAGTGCTAGCAGAGAAGTAGACTATGGCTACACCTTC
J: TRBJ2-6; D: -; V: TRBV11-2; size: -; CDR3: CASSLEGGAYSGANVLTF; DNA: TGTGCCAGCAGCTTAGAAGGCGGGGCGTACTCTGGGGCCAACGTCCTGACTTTC
J: TRBJ2-7; D: -; V: TRBV10-3; size: -; CDR3: CAISDQGNSYEQYF; DNA: TGTGCCATCAGTGATCAGGGGAACTCCTACGAGCAGTACTTC
J: TRBJ2-2; D: TRBD2; V: TRBV4-2; size: -; CDR3: CASSQEVGGMNTGELFF; DNA: TGTGCCAGCAGCCAAGAAGTGGGGGGGATGAACACCGGGGAGCTGTTTTTT
J: TRBJ2-7; D: -; V: TRBV20-1; size: -; CDR3: CSARDPTGLYEQYF; DNA: TGCAGTGCTAGAGATCCGACAGGTCTCTACGAGCAGTACTTC
J: TRBJ2-5; D: -; V: TRBV18; size: -; CDR3: CASSPLGVSSSETQYF; DNA: TGTGCCAGCTCACCACTGGGGGTGTCCTCGTCAGAGACCCAGTACTTC
J: TRBJ2-2; D: TRBD2; V: TRBV2; size: few; CDR3: CASRGPSGALTGELFF; DNA: TGTGCCAGCAGGGGACCTAGCGGGGCTCTCACCGGGGAGCTGTTTTTT